This is a list of T cell receptor beta chains from one sample in a study of T cells in Graves' hyperthyroidism and ophthalmopathy. TCRdb called the multiplex PCR reads again in MiXCR, with one record for every CDR3 protein. Of almost 500,000 distinct CDR3 sequences in the sample, under 25% were seen once. Sequenced material: blood. These receptors were collected from a woman aged 65 to 85 with Graves' ophthalmopathy. Each CDR3 is given with its conserved first and last residue. D genes are given only for firm matches. The size field is filled for only some rows; it gives once, few, many or a size class.

j_call	d_call	v_call	clone_size	cdr3_aa	cdr3_nt
TRBJ1-4	NA	TRBV7-8	few	CASTMGGVNEKLFF	TGTGCCAGCACCATGGGAGGGGTAAATGAAAAACTGTTTTTT
TRBJ2-7	TRBD2	TRBV5-1	few	CASSPQWASGIYEQYF	TGCGCCAGCAGTCCGCAATGGGCTAGCGGGATCTACGAGCAGTACTTC
TRBJ1-4	NA	TRBV18	NA	CASSREKLFNEKLFF	TGTGCCAGCTCCCGGGAGAAACTTTTTAATGAAAAACTGTTTTTT
TRBJ2-1	TRBD2	TRBV20-1	few	CSARTFRGVNEQFF	TGCAGTGCTAGAACCTTTCGGGGGGTCAATGAGCAGTTCTTC
TRBJ1-5	NA	TRBV10-1	NA	CASSEAGSGQPQHF	TGCGCCAGCAGTGAGGCCGGGAGCGGTCAGCCCCAGCATTTT
TRBJ2-2	TRBD2	TRBV7-7	NA	CASSPGLAGLTGELFF	TGTGCTAGCAGCCCAGGACTAGCGGGACTAACCGGGGAGCTGTTTTTT
TRBJ2-5	TRBD2	TRBV20-1	many	CSASSGLAEGVGLTETQYF	TGCAGTGCTAGCTCGGGACTAGCGGAGGGGGTTGGGCTGACAGAGACCCAGTACTTC
TRBJ2-3	NA	TRBV11-1	many	CASSRGSDTQYF	TGTGCCAGCAGCCGAGGGTCAGATACGCAGTATTTT
TRBJ1-2	NA	TRBV5-5	few	CASNLPGQRTDGYTF	TGTGCCAGCAACTTGCCGGGGCAGAGGACGGATGGCTACACCTTC
TRBJ2-3	NA	TRBV12-3/TRBV12-4	NA	CASSFGLGDTQYF	TGTGCCAGCAGTTTTGGGCTAGGAGATACGCAGTATTTT
TRBJ2-1	NA	TRBV7-3	few	CASSRDLRNEQFF	TGTGCCAGCAGCCGGGACCTACGTAATGAGCAGTTCTTC
TRBJ2-7	NA	TRBV30	few	CAWSYRSSYEQYF	TGTGCCTGGAGTTACCGGAGCTCCTACGAGCAGTACTTC
TRBJ2-7	NA	TRBV13	few	CASSFSRGFYEQYF	TGTGCCAGCAGCTTCTCGCGGGGATTCTACGAGCAGTACTTC
TRBJ2-2	NA	TRBV12-3/TRBV12-4	many	CASSWGAGNTGELFF	TGTGCCAGCAGTTGGGGGGCAGGGAACACCGGGGAGCTGTTTTTT
TRBJ2-5	TRBD1	TRBV28	NA	CASSLVRDRVGQETQYF	TGTGCCAGCAGTTTAGTCCGGGACAGGGTAGGTCAGGAGACCCAGTACTTC
TRBJ1-3	NA	TRBV29-1	NA	CSVSPWPSGNTIYF	TGCAGCGTTTCCCCCTGGCCCTCTGGAAACACCATATATTTT
TRBJ2-5	TRBD2	TRBV6-1	few	CASSPPGTSSHYF	TGTGCCAGCAGTCCCCCCGGGACTAGCTCCCATTACTTC
TRBJ2-7	TRBD2	TRBV11-2	many	CASSWGLAGVFEQYF	TGTGCCAGCAGCTGGGGACTAGCGGGAGTCTTTGAGCAGTACTTC
TRBJ2-5	NA	TRBV11-2	many	CASSRTGLAGSIRETQYF	TGTGCCAGCAGCCGGACAGGGCTAGCGGGGAGCATCCGAGAGACCCAGTACTTC
TRBJ2-3	TRBD2	TRBV9	NA	CASSVSSGRGSADTQYF	TGTGCCAGCAGCGTGTCTAGCGGGAGAGGCTCGGCAGATACGCAGTATTTT
TRBJ2-1	NA	TRBV10-2	NA	CATREGGPYNEQFF	TGCGCCACCCGAGAGGGCGGACCCTACAATGAGCAGTTCTTC
TRBJ2-3	NA	TRBV27	NA	CASSLRLITDTQYF	TGTGCCAGCAGTTTACGGCTCATCACAGATACGCAGTATTTT
TRBJ1-1	NA	TRBV29-1	NA	CSVEDRGISNTEAFF	TGCAGCGTTGAAGATAGGGGAATTTCGAACACTGAAGCTTTCTTT
TRBJ2-1	TRBD2	TRBV15	few	CATKIGGARGEQFF	TGTGCCACCAAGATCGGGGGGGCCAGGGGTGAGCAGTTCTTC
TRBJ2-5	TRBD2	TRBV6-1	NA	CASSSLPGLAAQETQYF	TGTGCCAGCAGCTCCTTGCCGGGACTAGCGGCCCAAGAGACCCAGTACTTC
TRBJ2-5	NA	TRBV7-8	NA	CASSLRRGAQETQYF	TGTGCCAGCAGCTTAAGGAGGGGGGCCCAAGAGACCCAGTACTTC
TRBJ1-2	NA	TRBV20-1	NA	CSARIPGPPRLGYTF	TGCAGTGCTAGAATTCCGGGCCCACCACGGCTTGGCTACACCTTC
TRBJ2-5	NA	TRBV3-1	many	CASSQLRETQYF	TGTGCCAGCAGCCAATTGCGGGAGACCCAGTACTTC
TRBJ2-5	TRBD2	TRBV7-9	few	CASSWTSGPQETQYF	TGTGCCAGCAGCTGGACTAGCGGCCCACAAGAGACCCAGTACTTC
TRBJ1-5	TRBD1	TRBV7-9	NA	CASSFGTGRFQPQHF	TGTGCCAGCAGCTTCGGGACAGGGAGGTTTCAGCCCCAGCATTTT
TRBJ2-5	NA	TRBV4-2	many	CASSQDRGAQETQYF	TGTGCCAGCAGCCAAGATCGGGGTGCCCAAGAGACCCAGTACTTC
TRBJ2-1	NA	TRBV5-6	NA	CASSLGVASAYNEQFF	TGTGCCAGCAGCCTTGGGGTTGCCTCCGCCTACAATGAGCAGTTCTTC
TRBJ1-1	NA	TRBV18	few	CASSQDINTEAFF	TGTGCCAGCTCACAGGACATCAATACTGAAGCTTTCTTT
TRBJ1-1	NA	TRBV5-1	NA	CASSLAQAGNTEAFF	TGCGCCAGCAGCTTGGCCCAGGCAGGGAACACTGAAGCTTTCTTT
TRBJ2-7	NA	TRBV6-1	many	CASSRIYEQYF	TGTGCCAGCAGTCGAATCTACGAGCAGTACTTC
TRBJ1-1	NA	TRBV11-2	NA	CASRKEGQLNTEAFF	TGTGCCAGCAGGAAGGAGGGGCAACTGAACACTGAAGCTTTCTTT
TRBJ2-1	NA	TRBV24-1	many	CATSVPPLNEQFF	TGTGCCACCAGTGTCCCCCCCCTCAATGAGCAGTTCTTC
TRBJ2-1	NA	TRBV2	many	CASSPTPGPYNEQFF	TGTGCCAGCAGTCCGACTCCAGGGCCCTACAATGAGCAGTTCTTC
TRBJ1-1	NA	TRBV6-6	many	CASSYSRRLNTEAFF	TGTGCCAGCAGTTACTCGAGGCGGCTGAACACTGAAGCTTTCTTT
TRBJ2-5	NA	TRBV6-2/TRBV6-3	many	CASTNSGTGWTQYF	TGTGCCAGCACCAACTCAGGGACGGGGTGGACCCAGTACTTC
TRBJ2-7	NA	TRBV6-1	NA	CASTPAVGSAYEQYF	TGTGCCAGCACCCCTGCAGTCGGGTCGGCCTACGAGCAGTACTTC
TRBJ1-2	NA	TRBV28	many	CASSLGAGNYGYTF	TGTGCCAGCAGTTTAGGGGCAGGGAACTATGGCTACACCTTC
TRBJ1-4	NA	TRBV28	NA	CASSLMGVATNEKLFF	TGTGCCAGCAGTTTAATGGGGGTAGCAACTAATGAAAAACTGTTTTTT
TRBJ1-1	NA	TRBV28	many	CASSFFGETEAFF	TGTGCCAGCAGTTTTTTCGGGGAGACTGAAGCTTTCTTT
TRBJ2-1	TRBD2	TRBV5-1	NA	CASSPGSGSKDNEQFF	TGCGCCAGCAGCCCGGGTAGCGGGAGTAAAGACAATGAGCAGTTCTTC
TRBJ2-1	TRBD2	TRBV20-1	many	CSALQGGHEQFF	TGCAGTGCTCTCCAGGGAGGGCATGAGCAGTTCTTC
TRBJ2-1	NA	TRBV3-1	few	CASSLRQTYNEQFF	TGTGCCAGCAGCCTAAGACAGACCTACAATGAGCAGTTCTTC
TRBJ2-1	NA	TRBV27	few	CASSLSPAGYNEQFF	TGTGCCAGCAGTTTAAGTCCAGCCGGCTACAATGAGCAGTTCTTC
TRBJ1-2	NA	TRBV20-1	many	CSASAGTLFGYTF	TGCAGTGCTAGCGCAGGGACTCTGTTCGGCTACACCTTC
TRBJ2-3	TRBD2	TRBV5-1	many	CASFPGTSGTTDTQYF	TGCGCCAGCTTCCCCGGGACTAGCGGGACCACAGATACGCAGTATTTT
TRBJ2-1	TRBD2	TRBV20-1	few	CSAPGLAGGWNEQFF	TGCAGTGCCCCTGGACTAGCGGGAGGGTGGAATGAGCAGTTCTTC
TRBJ2-5	NA	TRBV5-1	once	CASSLGGFQETQYF	TGCGCCAGCAGCTTGGGTGGTTTCCAAGAGACCCAGTACTTC
TRBJ2-3	TRBD1	TRBV3-1	few	CASSFRTGGYGDTQYF	TGTGCCAGCAGCTTTAGGACAGGGGGGTACGGAGATACGCAGTATTTT
TRBJ2-1	NA	TRBV9	few	CASSVEAVYNEQFF	TGTGCCAGCAGCGTAGAGGCAGTCTACAATGAGCAGTTCTTC
TRBJ1-1	TRBD1	TRBV28	few	CASRATGEEAFF	TGTGCCAGCAGGGCTACAGGGGAAGAAGCTTTCTTT
TRBJ1-1	NA	TRBV30	few	CAWQNTEAFF	TGTGCCTGGCAGAACACTGAAGCTTTCTTT
TRBJ2-3	TRBD2	TRBV27	NA	CASSHDRGASSGVYTDTQYF	TGTGCCAGCAGTCACGACCGAGGCGCGTCTAGCGGAGTTTACACAGATACGCAGTATTTT
TRBJ2-3	NA	TRBV28	many	CASSTWTFLTDTQYF	TGTGCCAGCAGTACCTGGACATTCCTTACAGATACGCAGTATTTT